This note documents a single TCR beta chain sequence. What antigen it recognizes has not been identified. Per-base quality was not reported, and no clone a single base away is much larger than it. There are 13 amino acids in the CDR3, from cysteine to phenylalanine inclusive. Only the CDR3 DNA stays, 39 bases, in frame from base 1. As encoded in the germline V gene (reference sequence), CDR1 is LNHDA while CDR2 is SQIVND. The V end loses 6 bases and the J end loses 1 base, and a stretch of 10 bases separates them. The data derive from a study of blood T cell repertoires in COVID-19 (dated by TCRdb to between 2020 and 2021). For the study in its entirety: Collaborator samples came from the United States, Italy and Spain and covered acute and convalescent phases of COVID-19. The prospective study material was composed of cDNA or gDNA derived from T cells, B-cell-depleted T cells, or PBMCs. Subjects who had been exposed to COVID-19, were actively infected with it, or had recovered from it provided the deeply sampled blood TCRbeta repertoires that made up the dataset. The repertoires were made available in a free public database intended to serve as a resource for research on the immune response to SARS-CoV-2. The samples were drawn from the first 160 participants of the ongoing ImmuneRACE study and from 1,200 or so subjects provided by 6 global collaborators. Sample metadata almost always included a de-identified subject ID, COVID-19 status, age in years and sex. Where HLA class I and class II types were available, the types were taken from metadata supplied by the sample provider, not from assay-based typing. What the study reported, not specific to this receptor: The quantity of clinical and demographic metadata differed by source and by participant and was supplied without curation.

Collaborating institutions collected whole blood in K2EDTA tubes following their own protocols. For TCRbeta analysis, collaborators shipped samples as frozen whole blood, isolated PBMCs, or DNA extracted from either of those sample types. The immunoSEQ Assay, a bias-controlled multiplex PCR, was used to amplify TCRbeta CDR3 regions from genomic DNA. The authors processed their data as follows. Within the assay, amplification of reference gene primers was used to estimate how many nucleated cells each sample contained. Sequence reads were collapsed and filtered to measure the absolute abundance of every unique TCRbeta CDR3 rearrangement. For each sample, productive Simpson clonality was calculated as the square root of Simpson's diversity index across productive rearrangements. In TCRdb, the immuneACCESS table is reduced to in-frame sequences with V and J assigned. These tables do not hold every clone; where another copy was compared, an unresolved V gene accounts for under half, and the others remain unexplained. The DNA gave D and trimming, while V, J and clone size come from that table. In this sample the table shows 300,000 to 450,000 clones, 85% of which occur a single time. Roughly 3.6% of the sample is held by the ten biggest clonotypes.

Material: peripheral blood. This receptor chain uses TRBV19 and TRBJ2-7, and possibly TRBD1, on 6 matching bases. This clonotype was obtained from a woman younger than 30 with acute or convalescent COVID-19. The DNA is as follows: TGTGCCAGTAGCGACAGGTTATCCTACGAGCAGTACTTC. It translates as CASSDRLSYEQYF.